Many counts were recorded for the clone carrying this T cell receptor (beta chain). The time point is: newly diagnosed GD, antithyroid drugs for less than 3 months. The TCR library used RNA extracted from PBMCs. EDTA tubes held Nine milliliters of peripheral blood from each patient. The germline CDR1 and CDR2 sequences are MDHEN and SYDVKM. The CDR3 has 14 amino acids. The V and J ends lost 5 bases and 5 bases respectively, with 16 bases between them. In building TCR beta libraries, iRepertoire HTBI primers were used together with Arm-PCR of CDR3 regions. One entry per CDR3 protein, called by TCRdb with MiXCR from the multiplex PCR reads. The sample lists hundreds of thousands of distinct CDR3 sequences; approximately 12% were seen once. This sample stems from a study of regulatory T cells in long-lasting Graves disease. This sample also appeared in a second study, on T cells in Graves' hyperthyroidism and ophthalmopathy. That work contributes: Patients aged 18 to 65 had newly diagnosed hyperthyroidism of under 2 months' duration. The study used the HTBI primer set for a first-round RT-PCR of the TCR CDR3.

The sequence derives from a man aged 25-45 years with Graves disease. Material: peripheral blood mononuclear cells (PBMCs), obtained at new diagnosis, from a patient treated with antithyroid drugs. This chain uses TRBV28 with TRBJ2-7; D might be TRBD1 (5 bases). Here the CDR3 DNA reads TGTGCCAGCAGTGCCAGACAGTTTTTCAACGAGCAGTACTTC. It is translated as CASSARQFFNEQYF.